This record concerns one T cell receptor (beta chain) sequence. Profiled with immunoSEQ multiplex PCR; TCRdb holds only in-frame clones, not every one. The data hold about 58,000 clones, with around 83% observed a single time. This entry comes from a study of OX40 agonist ivuxolimab in advanced cancers. Study as a whole: Intravenous ivuxolimab was administered to patients every 2 weeks at 0.01 to 10 mg/kg. Dose-escalation patients' cancers were hepatocellular carcinoma, melanoma, renal cell or head and neck cancer. Participants, 82.7% male, averaged around 60 years of age, ranging from roughly 23 to 90. Under the entry rules, prior anti-PD-1, anti-PD-L1 or anti-CTLA-4 therapy was allowed, and about 38% had some.

V dropped 0 bases and J dropped 5 bases, with 12 bases sitting between them. The CDR3 is 15 amino acids. The V gene's germline CDR1 is LNHNV and CDR2 YYDKDF (reference sequence). This sample comprised CD4+ or CD8+ T cells sorted from blood, obtained in a trial of the OX40 agonist ivuxolimab. The receptor was isolated from an adult with an advanced solid tumor such as melanoma, head and neck, liver or kidney cancer. This rearrangement joins TRBV15 to TRBJ2-3; D unclear. CDR3 protein: CATSRDWADKDTQYF. The CDR3 DNA is TGTGCCACCAGCAGAGATTGGGCCGATAAAGATACGCAGTATTTT.